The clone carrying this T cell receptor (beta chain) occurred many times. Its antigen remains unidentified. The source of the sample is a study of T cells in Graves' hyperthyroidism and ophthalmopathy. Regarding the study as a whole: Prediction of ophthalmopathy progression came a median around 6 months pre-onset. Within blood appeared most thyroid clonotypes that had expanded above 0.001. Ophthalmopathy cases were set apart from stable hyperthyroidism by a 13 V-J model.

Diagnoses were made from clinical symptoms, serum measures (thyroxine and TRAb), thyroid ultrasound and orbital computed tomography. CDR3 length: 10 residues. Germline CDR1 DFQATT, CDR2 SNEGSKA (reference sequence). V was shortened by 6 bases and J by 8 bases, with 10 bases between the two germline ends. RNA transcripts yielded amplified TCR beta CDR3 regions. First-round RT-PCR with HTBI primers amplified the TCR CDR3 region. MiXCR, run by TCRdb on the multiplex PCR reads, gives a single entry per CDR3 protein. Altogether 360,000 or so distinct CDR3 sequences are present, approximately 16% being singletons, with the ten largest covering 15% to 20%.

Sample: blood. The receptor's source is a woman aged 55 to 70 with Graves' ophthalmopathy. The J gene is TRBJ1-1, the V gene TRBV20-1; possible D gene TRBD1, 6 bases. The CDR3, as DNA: TGCAGTGCCGCGGACAGCGAAGCTTTCTTT. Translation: CSAADSEAFF.